Listed below are T cell receptor beta chains from one sample, sequenced in a study of T cell responses to AZD1222 COVID-19 vaccine. The data were produced by immunoSEQ multiplex PCR, yet TCRdb's version contains in-frame clones alone and is incomplete. The repertoire holds 75,000 to 95,000 clones, with approximately 90% as singletons. This specimen consisted of peripheral blood, obtained on day 0 of MenACWY control vaccination. These receptor sequences come from an adult in good health. The CDR3 runs from the conserved cysteine through the conserved F or W. D genes are given only for firm matches. Size tells how often a clone was seen (once, few, many) or the class of an expanded clone, and some rows leave it out.

V gene: TRBV4-1
J gene: TRBJ1-2
D gene: TRBD1
clone size: NA
CDR3 DNA: TGCGCCAGCAGCCTAGAAACGGGACAGGTAACACCTAACTATGGCTACACCTTC
CDR3 protein: CASSLETGQVTPNYGYTF

V gene: TRBV14
J gene: TRBJ2-7
D gene: TRBD2
clone size: NA
CDR3 DNA: TGTGCCAGCAGCCAAGGAGGACTAGCGGGAGTAGCGTACGAGCAGTACTTC
CDR3 protein: CASSQGGLAGVAYEQYF

V gene: TRBV6-5
J gene: TRBJ2-2
D gene: TRBD2
clone size: NA
CDR3 DNA: TGTGCCAGCAGTTCCGCGGCTAGCGGGAACACCGGGGAGCTGTTTTTT
CDR3 protein: CASSSAASGNTGELFF

V gene: TRBV2
J gene: TRBJ1-1
D gene: TRBD1
clone size: NA
CDR3 DNA: TGTGCCAGCAGGCCCCCAGTTTCAGGGGGTAGGACTGAAGCTTTCTTT
CDR3 protein: CASRPPVSGGRTEAFF

V gene: TRBV28
J gene: TRBJ2-2
D gene: TRBD2
clone size: NA
CDR3 DNA: TGTGCCAGCAGTTTAACGGGGGGTATAGCCGGGGAGCTGTTTTTT
CDR3 protein: CASSLTGGIAGELFF

V gene: TRBV7-2
J gene: TRBJ1-1
D gene: NA
clone size: NA
CDR3 DNA: TGTGCCAGCAGCTTAGTTGAACAGGCGGTGGGCACTGAAGCTTTCTTT
CDR3 protein: CASSLVEQAVGTEAFF

V gene: TRBV7-9
J gene: TRBJ1-4
D gene: NA
clone size: NA
CDR3 DNA: TGTGCCAGCAGCCCCCCCGGGACAACAACTAATGAAAAACTGTTTTTT
CDR3 protein: CASSPPGTTTNEKLFF

V gene: TRBV4-1
J gene: TRBJ1-3
D gene: NA
clone size: once
CDR3 DNA: TGCGCCAGCAGCCAAGTTAACCTTATCGATTTTGGGCACACCATATATTTT
CDR3 protein: CASSQVNLIDFGHTIYF

V gene: TRBV10-3
J gene: TRBJ1-2
D gene: TRBD1
clone size: NA
CDR3 DNA: TGTGCCATCAGCCTCCCTGGGAGACAGGGGACTAACTATGGCTACACCTTC
CDR3 protein: CAISLPGRQGTNYGYTF

V gene: TRBV4-3
J gene: TRBJ2-3
D gene: NA
clone size: NA
CDR3 DNA: TGCGCCAGCAGCCAAGGGACGGCTTCTAGCACAGATACGCAGTATTTT
CDR3 protein: CASSQGTASSTDTQYF

V gene: TRBV7-2
J gene: TRBJ2-2
D gene: NA
clone size: NA
CDR3 DNA: TGTGCCAGCAGCCCGCAATGGGGGGCAGTGACCGGGGAGCTGTTTTTT
CDR3 protein: CASSPQWGAVTGELFF

V gene: TRBV12-3/TRBV12-4
J gene: TRBJ2-3
D gene: NA
clone size: NA
CDR3 DNA: TGTGCCAGCTCCCGTCGGGGAGATACGCAGTATTTT
CDR3 protein: CASSRRGDTQYF

V gene: TRBV6-1
J gene: TRBJ1-5
D gene: TRBD1
clone size: once
CDR3 DNA: TGTGCCAGCAGTGAAGCGGGGACAGGGGCCGGTCAGCCCCAGCATTTT
CDR3 protein: CASSEAGTGAGQPQHF

V gene: TRBV18
J gene: TRBJ2-1
D gene: TRBD2
clone size: NA
CDR3 DNA: TGTGCCAGCTCACCACCGGCACTAGCGGTTTACAATGAGCAGTTCTTC
CDR3 protein: CASSPPALAVYNEQFF

V gene: TRBV29-1
J gene: TRBJ2-7
D gene: NA
clone size: NA
CDR3 DNA: TGCAGCGTTCGGGGCGCGTACTACGAGCAGTACTTC
CDR3 protein: CSVRGAYYEQYF

V gene: TRBV3-1/TRBV3-2
J gene: TRBJ2-3
D gene: TRBD2
clone size: few
CDR3 DNA: TGTGCCAGCAGCCCTCGGACTAGCGGGAGGATATCAGATACGCAGTATTTT
CDR3 protein: CASSPRTSGRISDTQYF

V gene: TRBV6-6
J gene: TRBJ2-3
D gene: NA
clone size: NA
CDR3 DNA: TGTGCCAGCAGCCCCGTTACAGATACGCAGTATTTT
CDR3 protein: CASSPVTDTQYF

V gene: TRBV6-4
J gene: TRBJ1-1
D gene: TRBD1
clone size: once
CDR3 DNA: TGTGCCAGCAGCGAACAGGGGGTCACTGAAGCTTTCTTT
CDR3 protein: CASSEQGVTEAFF

V gene: TRBV6-5
J gene: TRBJ1-1
D gene: TRBD1
clone size: NA
CDR3 DNA: TGTGCCAGCAGTTCCCGGGACAGGGCCCCTGAAGCTTTCTTT
CDR3 protein: CASSSRDRAPEAFF

V gene: TRBV28
J gene: TRBJ1-5
D gene: NA
clone size: NA
CDR3 DNA: TGTGCCAGCAGTCCGGACGAGCGCAACAATCAGCCCCAGCATTTT
CDR3 protein: CASSPDERNNQPQHF

V gene: TRBV18
J gene: TRBJ1-1
D gene: NA
clone size: NA
CDR3 DNA: TGTGCCAGCTCACCCCGGGACACTACAAACACTGAAGCTTTCTTT
CDR3 protein: CASSPRDTTNTEAFF

V gene: TRBV7-2
J gene: TRBJ1-6
D gene: NA
clone size: few
CDR3 DNA: TGTGCCAGCAGCCCCTTTGAGGGATCCGGTTCACCCCTCCACTTT
CDR3 protein: CASSPFEGSGSPLHF

V gene: TRBV6-2/TRBV6-3
J gene: TRBJ1-2
D gene: NA
clone size: NA
CDR3 DNA: TGTGCCAGCAGTTTTGTAGAAAACTATGGCTACACCTTC
CDR3 protein: CASSFVENYGYTF

V gene: TRBV19
J gene: TRBJ2-5
D gene: TRBD1
clone size: NA
CDR3 DNA: TGTGCCAGTAGTAGGGGACAGGGAGTTGAGACCCAGTACTTC
CDR3 protein: CASSRGQGVETQYF

V gene: TRBV4-1
J gene: TRBJ2-7
D gene: TRBD2
clone size: NA
CDR3 DNA: TGCGCCAGCAGCCAAGATGGGCTAGCGGGAGTACCCTACGAGCAGTACTTC
CDR3 protein: CASSQDGLAGVPYEQYF

V gene: TRBV6-5
J gene: TRBJ1-2
D gene: NA
clone size: NA
CDR3 DNA: TGTGCCAGCATGGGCGATTTTAACTATGGCTACACCTTC
CDR3 protein: CASMGDFNYGYTF

V gene: TRBV6-5
J gene: TRBJ1-1
D gene: NA
clone size: NA
CDR3 DNA: TGTGCCAGCAGTTACCTAGATGAAGCTTTCTTT
CDR3 protein: CASSYLDEAFF

V gene: TRBV2
J gene: TRBJ2-1
D gene: TRBD2
clone size: NA
CDR3 DNA: TGTGCCAGCAGTGAAGAGGGACTAGCGTTCTACAATGAGCAGTTCTTC
CDR3 protein: CASSEEGLAFYNEQFF

V gene: TRBV13
J gene: TRBJ1-1
D gene: NA
clone size: NA
CDR3 DNA: TGTGCCAGCAGCCGGGGTTCTAACACTGAAGCTTTCTTT
CDR3 protein: CASSRGSNTEAFF

V gene: TRBV5-1
J gene: TRBJ2-3
D gene: TRBD1
clone size: NA
CDR3 DNA: TGCGCCAGCAGCACCGACAGGGGGCTGGGCACAGATACGCAGTATTTT
CDR3 protein: CASSTDRGLGTDTQYF

V gene: TRBV12-5
J gene: TRBJ1-1
D gene: NA
clone size: NA
CDR3 DNA: TGTGCTAGTGGTTTGGTAGGTGGCAGGGTAGCTTTCTTT
CDR3 protein: CASGLVGGRVAFF

V gene: TRBV2
J gene: TRBJ2-7
D gene: TRBD2
clone size: few
CDR3 DNA: TGTGCCAGCGGAGGACTAGCGGGAGGCTACGAGCAGTACTTC
CDR3 protein: CASGGLAGGYEQYF